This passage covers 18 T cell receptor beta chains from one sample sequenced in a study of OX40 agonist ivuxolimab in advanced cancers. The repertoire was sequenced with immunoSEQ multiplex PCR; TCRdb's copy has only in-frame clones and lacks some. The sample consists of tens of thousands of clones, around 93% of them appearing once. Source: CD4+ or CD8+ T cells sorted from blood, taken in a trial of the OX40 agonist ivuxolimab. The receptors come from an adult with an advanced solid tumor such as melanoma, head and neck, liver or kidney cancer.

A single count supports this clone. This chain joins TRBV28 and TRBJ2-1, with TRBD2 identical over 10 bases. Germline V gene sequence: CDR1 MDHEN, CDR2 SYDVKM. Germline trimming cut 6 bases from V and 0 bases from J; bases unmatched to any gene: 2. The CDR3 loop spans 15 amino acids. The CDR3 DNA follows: TGTGCCAGCAGAACTAGCGGGGCCTCCTACAATGAGCAGTTCTTC. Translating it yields CASRTSGASYNEQFF.

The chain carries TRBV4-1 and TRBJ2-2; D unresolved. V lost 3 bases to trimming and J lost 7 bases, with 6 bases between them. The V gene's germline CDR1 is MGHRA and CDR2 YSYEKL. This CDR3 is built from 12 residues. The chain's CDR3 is CASSHLHGELFF. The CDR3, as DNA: TGCGCCAGCAGCCATTTACACGGGGAGCTGTTTTTT.

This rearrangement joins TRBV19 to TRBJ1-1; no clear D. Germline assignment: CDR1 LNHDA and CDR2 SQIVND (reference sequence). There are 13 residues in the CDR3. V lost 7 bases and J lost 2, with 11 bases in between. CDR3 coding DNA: TGTGCCAGTATAGGGAGTCGAAACACTGAAGCTTTCTTT. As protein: CASIGSRNTEAFF.

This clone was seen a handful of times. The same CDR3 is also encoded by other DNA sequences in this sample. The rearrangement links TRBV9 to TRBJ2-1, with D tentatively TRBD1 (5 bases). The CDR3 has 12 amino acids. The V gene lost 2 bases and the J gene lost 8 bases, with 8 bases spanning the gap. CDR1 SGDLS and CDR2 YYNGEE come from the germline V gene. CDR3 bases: TGTGCCAGCAGCGTTGAAGGGGATGAGCAGTTCTTC. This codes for CASSVEGDEQFF.

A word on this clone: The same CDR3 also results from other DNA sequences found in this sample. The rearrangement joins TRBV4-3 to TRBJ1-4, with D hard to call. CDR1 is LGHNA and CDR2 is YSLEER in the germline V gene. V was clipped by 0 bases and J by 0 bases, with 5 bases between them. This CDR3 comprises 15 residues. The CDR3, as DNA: TGCGCCAGCAGCCAAGATGGAGCAACTAATGAAAAACTGTTTTTT. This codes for CASSQDGATNEKLFF.

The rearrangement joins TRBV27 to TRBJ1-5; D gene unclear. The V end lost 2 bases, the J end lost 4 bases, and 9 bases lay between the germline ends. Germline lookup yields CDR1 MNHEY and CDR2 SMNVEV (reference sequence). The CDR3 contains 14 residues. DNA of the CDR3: TGTGCCAGCAGTTTAGCGATCGGAAATCAGCCCCAGCATTTT. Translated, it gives CASSLAIGNQPQHF.

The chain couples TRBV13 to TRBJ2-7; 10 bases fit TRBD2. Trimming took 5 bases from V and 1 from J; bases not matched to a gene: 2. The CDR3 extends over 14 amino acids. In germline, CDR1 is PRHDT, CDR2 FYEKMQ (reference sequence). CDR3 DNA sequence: TGTGCCAGCAGCGGACTAGCGGAATCCTACGAGCAGTACTTC. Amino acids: CASSGLAESYEQYF. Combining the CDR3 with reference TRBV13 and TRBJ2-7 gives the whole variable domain AAGVIQSPRHLIKEKRETATLKCYPIPRHDTVYWYQQGPGQDPQFLISFYEKMQSDKGSIPDRFSAQQFSDYHSELNMSSLELGDSALYFCASSGLAESYEQYFGPGTRLTVT.

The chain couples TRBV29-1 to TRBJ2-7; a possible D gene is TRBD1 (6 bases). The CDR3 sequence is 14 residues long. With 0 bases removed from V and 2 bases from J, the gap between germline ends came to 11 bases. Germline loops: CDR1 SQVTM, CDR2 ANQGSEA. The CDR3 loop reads CSVEDRDITYEQYF. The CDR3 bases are TGCAGCGTTGAAGACCGGGACATAACCTACGAGCAGTACTTC.

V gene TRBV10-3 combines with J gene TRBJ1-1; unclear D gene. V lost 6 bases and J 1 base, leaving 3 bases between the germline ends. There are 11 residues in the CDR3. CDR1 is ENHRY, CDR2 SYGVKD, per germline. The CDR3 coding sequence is TGTGCCATCAGCGGGAACACTGAAGCTTTCTTT. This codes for CAISGNTEAFF.

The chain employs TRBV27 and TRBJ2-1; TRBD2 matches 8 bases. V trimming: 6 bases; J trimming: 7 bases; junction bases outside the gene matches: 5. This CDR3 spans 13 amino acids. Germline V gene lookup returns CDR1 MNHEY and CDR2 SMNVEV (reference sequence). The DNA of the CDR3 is TGTGCCAGCAGCGGGAGGGCCAGTAATGAGCAGTTCTTC. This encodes CASSGRASNEQFF.

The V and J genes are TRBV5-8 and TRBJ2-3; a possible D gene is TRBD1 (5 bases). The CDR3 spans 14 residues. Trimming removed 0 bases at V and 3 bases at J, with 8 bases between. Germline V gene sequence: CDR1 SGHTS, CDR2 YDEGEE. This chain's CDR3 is CASSLVPGTDTQYF. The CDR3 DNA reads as TGTGCCAGCAGCTTGGTCCCAGGGACAGATACGCAGTATTTT. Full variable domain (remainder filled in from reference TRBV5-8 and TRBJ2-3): EAGVTQSPTHLIKTRGQQATLRCSPISGHTSVYWYQQALGLGLQFLLWYDEGEERNRGNFPPRFSGRQFPNYSSELNVNALELEDSALYLCASSLVPGTDTQYFGPGTRLTVL.

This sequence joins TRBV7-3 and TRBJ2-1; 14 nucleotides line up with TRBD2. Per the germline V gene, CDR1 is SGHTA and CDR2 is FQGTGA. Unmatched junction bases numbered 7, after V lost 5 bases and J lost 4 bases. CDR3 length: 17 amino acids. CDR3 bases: TGTGCCAGCAGCCAAGGACTAGCGGGAGGATTATACAATGAGCAGTTCTTC. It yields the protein CASSQGLAGGLYNEQFF.

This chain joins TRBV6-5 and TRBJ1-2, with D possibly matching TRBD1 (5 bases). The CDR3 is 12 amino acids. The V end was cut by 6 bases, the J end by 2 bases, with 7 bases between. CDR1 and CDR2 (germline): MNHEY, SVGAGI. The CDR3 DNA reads TGTGCCAGCAGGGAGGGGAACTATGGCTACACCTTC. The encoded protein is CASREGNYGYTF.

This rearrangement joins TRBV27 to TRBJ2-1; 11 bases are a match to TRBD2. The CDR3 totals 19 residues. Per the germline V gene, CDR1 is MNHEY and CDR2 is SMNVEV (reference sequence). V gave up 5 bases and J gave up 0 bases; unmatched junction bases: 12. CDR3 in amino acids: CASSLRPGTSGSSYNEQFF. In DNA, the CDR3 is TGTGCCAGCAGTCTACGTCCCGGGACTAGCGGAAGCTCCTACAATGAGCAGTTCTTC.

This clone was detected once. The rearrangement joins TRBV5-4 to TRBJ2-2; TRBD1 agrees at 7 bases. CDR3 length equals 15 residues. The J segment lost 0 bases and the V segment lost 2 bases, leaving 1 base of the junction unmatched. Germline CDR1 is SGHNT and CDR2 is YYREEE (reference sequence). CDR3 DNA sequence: TGTGCCAGCAGCTTAGGGACAGCGAACACCGGGGAGCTGTTTTTT. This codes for CASSLGTANTGELFF.

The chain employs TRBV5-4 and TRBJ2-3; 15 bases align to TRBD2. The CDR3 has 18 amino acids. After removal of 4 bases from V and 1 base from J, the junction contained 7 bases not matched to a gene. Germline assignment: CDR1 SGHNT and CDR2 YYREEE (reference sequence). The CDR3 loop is CASSLGTSGRRGTDTQYF. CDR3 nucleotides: TGTGCCAGCAGCCTGGGGACTAGCGGGAGGAGAGGCACAGATACGCAGTATTTT.

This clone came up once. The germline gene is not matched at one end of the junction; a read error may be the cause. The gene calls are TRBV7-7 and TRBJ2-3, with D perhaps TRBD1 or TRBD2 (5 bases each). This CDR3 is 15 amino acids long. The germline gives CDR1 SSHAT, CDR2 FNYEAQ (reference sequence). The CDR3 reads CASSEGLASTDTQYF. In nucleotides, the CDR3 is TGTGCTAGCAGCGAGGGGCTTGCGAGCACAGATACGCAGTATTTT.

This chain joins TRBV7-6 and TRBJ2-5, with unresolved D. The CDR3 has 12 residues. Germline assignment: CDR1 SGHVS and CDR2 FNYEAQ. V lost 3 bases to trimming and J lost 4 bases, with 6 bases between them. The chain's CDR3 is CASSLWGETQYF. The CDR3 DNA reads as TGTGCCAGCAGCTTGTGGGGAGAGACCCAGTACTTC.